These T cell receptor beta chains were read from a single sample in a study of T cell repertoires in cytomegalovirus infection. TCRdb recomputed calls from the reads with MiXCR, one row per CDR3 protein. The sample contains 650,000 to 900,000 distinct CDR3 sequences, 29% of which appear only once. Antigens for these TCRs are unknown. The sequenced sample was cultured CD8+ T cells from PBMCs, obtained from culture after CMV antigen stimulation. These TCRs come from a human donor in good health (CMV status not recorded). Some clones in this sample may be carry-over from other donors' samples. CDR3s include the opening cysteine and the closing phenylalanine or tryptophan. Fields, in order: clone size, CDR3 length, D gene, J gene, V gene, CDR3 protein, CDR3 DNA. D genes are given only for firm matches. Size is omitted from some rows. Given values are once, few, many or a class for expanded clones.

-,18,TRBD1,TRBJ1-2,TRBV10-3,CAISESTTGGLTNYGYTF,TGTGCCATCAGTGAGTCGACCACAGGGGGATTGACTAACTATGGCTACACCTTC
-,13,TRBD2,TRBJ2-1,TRBV29-1,CSARLAGRYEQFF,TGCAGCGCCAGACTAGCGGGGCGGTATGAGCAGTTCTTC
few,14,-,TRBJ1-3,TRBV20-1,CSASDRSSGNTIYF,TGCAGTGCTAGTGACAGGAGCTCTGGAAACACCATATATTTT
many,12,-,TRBJ1-5,TRBV7-9,CASSDRYQPQHF,TGTGCCAGCAGCGACAGGTACCAGCCCCAGCATTTT
many,15,-,TRBJ1-4,TRBV12-3/TRBV12-4,CASSRTDRVNEKLFF,TGTGCCAGCAGTCGGACGGACAGAGTTAATGAAAAACTGTTTTTT
few,15,-,TRBJ2-6,TRBV6-4,CASSTARSGANVLTF,TGTGCCAGCAGTACAGCTCGCTCTGGGGCCAACGTCCTGACTTTC
-,15,TRBD1,TRBJ2-1,TRBV6-1,CASSLDRPTYNEQFF,TGTGCCAGCAGTTTGGACAGGCCGACCTACAATGAGCAGTTCTTC
once,14,-,TRBJ1-2,TRBV7-9,CASSSGPGADGYTF,TGTGCCAGCAGCTCGGGGCCCGGGGCTGATGGCTACACCTTC
-,15,-,TRBJ2-1,TRBV18,CASSPVGTIDNEQFF,TGTGCCAGCTCACCAGTCGGGACAATTGACAATGAGCAGTTCTTC
once,15,TRBD1,TRBJ2-7,TRBV19,CASTPGTDPSYEQYF,TGTGCCAGTACTCCCGGGACAGACCCTTCCTACGAGCAGTACTTC
many,14,-,TRBJ2-2,TRBV7-8,CASSLADGDGELFF,TGTGCCAGCAGCTTAGCGGACGGGGACGGGGAGCTGTTTTTT
many,13,-,TRBJ2-2,TRBV7-9,CASGSWRAGELFF,TGTGCCAGCGGGTCCTGGCGGGCCGGGGAGCTGTTTTTT
many,15,TRBD2,TRBJ2-4,TRBV7-8,CASSSWTSGGSEGYF,TGTGCCAGCAGCTCCTGGACTAGCGGGGGGTCGGAAGGGTACTTC
few,14,-,TRBJ2-2,TRBV28,CASSLSGRPGELFF,TGTGCCAGCAGTTTGTCAGGGAGGCCCGGGGAGCTGTTTTTT
-,14,TRBD1,TRBJ2-7,TRBV7-3,CASSAGTGFHVQYF,TGTGCCAGCAGCGCAGGGACAGGGTTTCACGTCCAGTACTTC
few,14,-,TRBJ1-1,TRBV7-9,CASSSRRVGTEAFF,TGTGCCAGCAGCTCTAGGCGGGTGGGCACTGAAGCTTTCTTT
-,15,TRBD2,TRBJ2-7,TRBV20-1,CSATRLAGSSYEQYF,TGCAGTGCTACTCGACTAGCGGGAAGCTCCTACGAGCAGTACTTC
-,12,TRBD2,TRBJ2-1,TRBV14,CASSQGGGTQFF,TGTGCCAGCAGCCAAGGCGGGGGGACGCAGTTCTTC
many,15,TRBD1,TRBJ2-1,TRBV7-9,CASSLPRTGLNEQFF,TGTGCCAGCAGCTTACCGCGGACAGGGTTGAATGAGCAGTTCTTC
-,16,-,TRBJ2-2,TRBV7-9,CASSSGSGTNTGELFF,TGTGCCAGCAGCTCCGGGTCGGGGACGAACACCGGGGAGCTGTTTTTT
-,15,-,TRBJ2-3,TRBV6-2/TRBV6-3,CASSFLGEAADTQYF,TGTGCCAGCAGTTTCCTAGGGGAGGCCGCAGATACGCAGTATTTT
-,17,-,TRBJ1-2,TRBV2,CASSEALTGNNNYGYTF,TGTGCCAGCAGTGAAGCGTTAACAGGGAATAACAACTATGGCTACACCTTC
-,15,-,TRBJ2-7,TRBV19,CASSTDREGTYEQYF,TGTGCCAGTAGTACCGACAGGGAGGGCACCTACGAGCAGTACTTC
-,16,-,TRBJ1-1,TRBV27,CASRTSMGHRHTEAFF,TGTGCCAGCAGGACCTCCATGGGGCACCGACACACTGAAGCTTTCTTT
many,13,-,TRBJ1-1,TRBV7-9,CASSSYSGTEAFF,TGTGCCAGCAGCTCCTACAGTGGGACTGAAGCTTTCTTT
many,16,-,TRBJ1-1,TRBV7-6,CASSLGRMGGNTEAFF,TGTGCCAGCAGCTTAGGACGGATGGGAGGGAACACTGAAGCTTTCTTT
-,14,-,TRBJ1-2,TRBV7-9,CASSLEIPNYGYTF,TGTGCCAGCAGCTTGGAGATTCCTAACTATGGCTACACCTTC
many,15,-,TRBJ1-5,TRBV7-8,CASSARHVSNQPQHF,TGTGCCAGCAGCGCCAGACATGTTAGCAATCAGCCCCAGCATTTT
-,14,-,TRBJ1-6,TRBV28,CASSSLSANSPLHF,TGTGCCAGCAGTTCCTTATCAGCCAATTCACCCCTCCACTTT
many,16,-,TRBJ1-1,TRBV12-3/TRBV12-4,CASSLVGGSRDTEAFF,TGTGCCAGCAGTTTAGTCGGGGGGTCTAGGGACACTGAAGCTTTCTTT
-,13,-,TRBJ1-1,TRBV5-3,CASSLELATEAFF,TGTGCCAGCAGCTTGGAACTTGCCACTGAAGCTTTCTTT
few,16,-,TRBJ1-1,TRBV7-6,CASSLASQGPYLEAFF,TGTGCCAGCAGCTTAGCCAGTCAGGGACCGTACCTTGAAGCTTTCTTT
-,14,-,TRBJ1-4,TRBV12-3/TRBV12-4,CASSFKGGREKLFF,TGTGCCAGCAGTTTTAAGGGGGGAAGAGAAAAACTGTTTTTT
-,13,TRBD1,TRBJ1-1,TRBV5-4,CASTGQGLAEAFF,TGTGCCAGCACCGGACAGGGGTTGGCTGAAGCTTTCTTT
-,15,-,TRBJ2-5,TRBV4-1,CASSLQAIGGETQYF,TGCGCCAGCAGCCTCCAGGCCATCGGAGGGGAGACCCAGTACTTC
many,16,-,TRBJ2-3,TRBV7-6,CASSLAGSEGTDTQYF,TGTGCCAGCAGCTTAGCGGGGTCCGAGGGCACAGATACGCAGTATTTT
few,15,-,TRBJ2-5,TRBV7-7,CASSLADSLQETQYF,TGTGCTAGCAGCTTAGCAGACAGTCTTCAAGAGACCCAGTACTTC
many,16,-,TRBJ2-5,TRBV7-2,CASTLRGKKGWETQYF,TGTGCCAGCACCCTGAGAGGGAAAAAGGGATGGGAGACCCAGTACTTC
few,14,TRBD1,TRBJ1-2,TRBV12-5,CASGFGEGGDGYTF,TGTGCTAGTGGTTTCGGCGAAGGGGGCGATGGCTACACCTTC
-,18,-,TRBJ1-1,TRBV6-1,CASSEIVGDRSENTEAFF,TGTGCCAGCAGTGAAATCGTAGGGGACCGAAGTGAGAACACTGAAGCTTTCTTT
once,12,TRBD1,TRBJ1-2,TRBV6-1,CASSERTGADTF,TGTGCCAGCAGTGAACGGACAGGGGCTGACACCTTC
-,19,TRBD1,TRBJ2-5,TRBV20-1,CSARARDRGRGRGQETQYF,TGCAGTGCTAGAGCAAGGGACAGGGGTAGGGGTCGGGGACAAGAGACCCAGTACTTC
few,17,TRBD1,TRBJ2-3,TRBV5-6,CASSWTGGSSRTDTQYF,TGTGCCAGCAGCTGGACAGGGGGAAGTAGTCGTACAGATACGCAGTATTTT
-,17,-,TRBJ1-6,TRBV4-1,CASSQGAMGAKGSPLHF,TGCGCCAGCAGCCAAGGTGCTATGGGGGCGAAGGGTTCACCCCTCCACTTT
few,13,-,TRBJ1-2,TRBV10-3,CAITPELGYGYTF,TGTGCCATCACCCCGGAGTTGGGCTATGGCTACACCTTC
-,14,-,TRBJ2-7,TRBV6-5,CASSYSSNSYEQYF,TGTGCCAGCAGTTACTCTAGTAACTCCTACGAGCAGTACTTC
medium-sized,16,TRBD2,TRBJ2-1,TRBV11-2,CASSYSGGPSYNEQFF,TGTGCCAGCAGCTACAGCGGGGGCCCCTCCTACAATGAGCAGTTCTTC
-,16,TRBD2,TRBJ2-1,TRBV27,CASSSLPGRGDNEQFF,TGTGCCAGCAGTTCCCTCCCTGGGCGGGGGGACAATGAGCAGTTCTTC
-,15,-,TRBJ2-3,TRBV5-1,CASSWTGAGTDTQYF,TGCGCCAGCAGCTGGACGGGCGCCGGCACAGATACGCAGTATTTT
many,17,-,TRBJ1-1,TRBV6-2/TRBV6-3,CASSYYSGLGQNTEAFF,TGTGCCAGCAGTTATTACTCAGGCCTCGGACAGAACACTGAAGCTTTCTTT